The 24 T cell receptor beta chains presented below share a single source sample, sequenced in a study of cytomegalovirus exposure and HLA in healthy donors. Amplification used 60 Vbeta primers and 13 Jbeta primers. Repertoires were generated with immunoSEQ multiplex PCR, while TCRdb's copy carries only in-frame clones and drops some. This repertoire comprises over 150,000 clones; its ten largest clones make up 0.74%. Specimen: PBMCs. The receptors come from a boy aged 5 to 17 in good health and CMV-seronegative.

Written as DNA, the CDR3 is TGCGCCAGCAGCCTTAGTGCTGCCGGACTGCCGAATGAGCAGTTCTTC. Translation: CASSLSAAGLPNEQFF. V is TRBV4-1 and J is TRBJ2-1; D might be TRBD2 (5 bases). V was cut by 4 bases and J by 7 bases, with 20 bases left in between. Germline loops: CDR1 MGHRA, CDR2 YSYEKL. There are 16 residues in the CDR3.

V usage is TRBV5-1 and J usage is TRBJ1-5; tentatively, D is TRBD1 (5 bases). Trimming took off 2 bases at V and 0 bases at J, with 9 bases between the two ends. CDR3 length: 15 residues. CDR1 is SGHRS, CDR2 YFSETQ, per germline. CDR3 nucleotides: TGCGCCAGCAGCTTTTCAGGGAATAGCAATCAGCCCCAGCATTTT. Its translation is CASSFSGNSNQPQHF.

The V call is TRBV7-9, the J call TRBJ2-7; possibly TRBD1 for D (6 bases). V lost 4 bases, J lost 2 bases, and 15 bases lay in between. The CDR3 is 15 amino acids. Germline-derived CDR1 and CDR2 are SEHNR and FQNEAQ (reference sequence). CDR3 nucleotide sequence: TGTGCCAGCAGCTCCACTATGGGGGCCGCCTACGAGCAGTACTTC. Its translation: CASSSTMGAAYEQYF.

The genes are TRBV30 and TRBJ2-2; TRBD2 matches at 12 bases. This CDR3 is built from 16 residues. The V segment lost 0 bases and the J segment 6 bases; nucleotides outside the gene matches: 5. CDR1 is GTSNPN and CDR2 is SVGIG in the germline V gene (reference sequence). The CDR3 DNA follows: TGTGCCTGGAGTGTACTAGGACTAGCGGGGTCCGGGGAGCTGTTTTTT. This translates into CAWSVLGLAGSGELFF.

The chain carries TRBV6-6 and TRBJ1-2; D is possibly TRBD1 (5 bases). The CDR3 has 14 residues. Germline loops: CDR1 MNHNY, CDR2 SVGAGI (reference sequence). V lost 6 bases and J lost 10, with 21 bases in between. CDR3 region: CASRSTWGEEDYTF. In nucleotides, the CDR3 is TGTGCCAGCAGGTCCACCTGGGGGGAGGAAGACTACACCTTC.

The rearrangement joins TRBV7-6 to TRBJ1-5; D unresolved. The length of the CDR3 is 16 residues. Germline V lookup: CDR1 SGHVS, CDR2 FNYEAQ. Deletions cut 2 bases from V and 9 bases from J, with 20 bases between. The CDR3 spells CASSLKRPPGRLPQHF. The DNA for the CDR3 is TGTGCCAGCAGCTTAAAAAGGCCCCCCGGGAGATTGCCCCAGCATTTT.

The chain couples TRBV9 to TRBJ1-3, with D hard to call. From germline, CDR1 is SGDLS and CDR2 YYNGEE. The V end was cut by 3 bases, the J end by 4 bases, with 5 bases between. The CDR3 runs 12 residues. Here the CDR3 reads CASSGRGNTIYF. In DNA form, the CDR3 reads TGTGCCAGCAGCGGGAGAGGAAACACCATATATTTT.

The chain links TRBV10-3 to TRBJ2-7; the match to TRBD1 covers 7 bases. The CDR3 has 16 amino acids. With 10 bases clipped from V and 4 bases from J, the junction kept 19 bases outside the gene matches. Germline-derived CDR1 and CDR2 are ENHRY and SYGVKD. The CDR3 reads CATQRDSKTGFYEQYF. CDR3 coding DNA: TGTGCCACCCAAAGGGACAGCAAAACCGGGTTTTACGAGCAGTACTTC.

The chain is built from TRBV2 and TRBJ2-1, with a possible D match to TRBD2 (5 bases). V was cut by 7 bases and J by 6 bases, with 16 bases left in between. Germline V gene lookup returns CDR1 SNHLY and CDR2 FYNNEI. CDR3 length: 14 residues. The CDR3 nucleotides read TGTGCCAGCACCGGAACGGGAACGCTCAATGAGCAGTTCTTC. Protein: CASTGTGTLNEQFF.

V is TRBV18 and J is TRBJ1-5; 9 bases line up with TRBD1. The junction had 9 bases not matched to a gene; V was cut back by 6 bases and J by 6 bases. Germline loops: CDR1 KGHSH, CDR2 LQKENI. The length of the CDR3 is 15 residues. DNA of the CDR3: TGTGCCAGCTCCCCGGACAGGGGAAAGACTCAGCCCCAGCATTTT. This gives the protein CASSPDRGKTQPQHF.

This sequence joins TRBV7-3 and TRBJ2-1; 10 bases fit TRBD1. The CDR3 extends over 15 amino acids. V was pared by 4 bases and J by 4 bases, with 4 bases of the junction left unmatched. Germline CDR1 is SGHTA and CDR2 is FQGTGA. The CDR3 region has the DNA TGTGCCAGCAGCTGGGACAGGGGTCTTTACAATGAGCAGTTCTTC. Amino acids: CASSWDRGLYNEQFF. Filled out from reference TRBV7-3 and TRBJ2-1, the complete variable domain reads GAGVSQTPSNKVTEKGKYVELRCDPISGHTALYWYRQSLGQGPEFLIYFQGTGAADDSGLPNDRFFAVRPEGSVSTLKIQRTERGDSAVYLCASSWDRGLYNEQFFGPGTRLTVL.

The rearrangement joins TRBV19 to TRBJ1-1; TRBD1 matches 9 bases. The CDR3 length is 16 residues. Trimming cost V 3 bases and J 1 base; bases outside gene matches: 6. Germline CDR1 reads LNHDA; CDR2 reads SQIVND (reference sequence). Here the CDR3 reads CASSIPRDRANTEAFF. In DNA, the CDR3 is TGTGCCAGTAGTATTCCAAGGGACAGGGCGAACACTGAAGCTTTCTTT.

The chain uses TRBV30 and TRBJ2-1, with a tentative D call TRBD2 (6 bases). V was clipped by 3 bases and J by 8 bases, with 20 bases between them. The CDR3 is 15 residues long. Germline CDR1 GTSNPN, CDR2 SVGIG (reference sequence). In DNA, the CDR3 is TGTGCCTGGAGACCACCCGGGACTCCCTTCGATGAGCAGTTCTTC. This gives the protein CAWRPPGTPFDEQFF.

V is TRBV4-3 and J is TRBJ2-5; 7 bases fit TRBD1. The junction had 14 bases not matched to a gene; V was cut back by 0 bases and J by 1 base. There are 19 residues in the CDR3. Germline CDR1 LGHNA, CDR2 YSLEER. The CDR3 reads CASSQDFRGQGEFQETQYF. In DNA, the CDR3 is TGCGCCAGCAGCCAAGATTTCAGAGGGCAGGGGGAATTCCAAGAGACCCAGTACTTC.

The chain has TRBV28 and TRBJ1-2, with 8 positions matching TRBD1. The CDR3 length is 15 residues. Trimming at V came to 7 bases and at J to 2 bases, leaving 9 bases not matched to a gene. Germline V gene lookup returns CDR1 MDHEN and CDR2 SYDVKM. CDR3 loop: CASTTTGGLNYGYTF. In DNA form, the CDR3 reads TGTGCCAGCACCACCACAGGGGGTCTGAACTATGGCTACACCTTC.

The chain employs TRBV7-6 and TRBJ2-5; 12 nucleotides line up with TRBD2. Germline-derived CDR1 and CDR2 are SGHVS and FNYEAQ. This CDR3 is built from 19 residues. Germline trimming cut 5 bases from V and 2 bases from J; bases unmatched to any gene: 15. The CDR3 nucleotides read TGTGCCAGCAGCCTCCCAAGGACTAGCGGGGCAATACCACAAGAGACCCAGTACTTC. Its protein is CASSLPRTSGAIPQETQYF.

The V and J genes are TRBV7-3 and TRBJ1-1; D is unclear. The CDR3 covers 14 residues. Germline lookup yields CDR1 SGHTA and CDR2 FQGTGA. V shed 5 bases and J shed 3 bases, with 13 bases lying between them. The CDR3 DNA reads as TGTGCCAGCAGCCCAGGTTTCTTTGACACTGAAGCTTTCTTT. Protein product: CASSPGFFDTEAFF. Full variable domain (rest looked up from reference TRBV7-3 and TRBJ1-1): GAGVSQTPSNKVTEKGKYVELRCDPISGHTALYWYRQSLGQGPEFLIYFQGTGAADDSGLPNDRFFAVRPEGSVSTLKIQRTERGDSAVYLCASSPGFFDTEAFFGQGTRLTVV.

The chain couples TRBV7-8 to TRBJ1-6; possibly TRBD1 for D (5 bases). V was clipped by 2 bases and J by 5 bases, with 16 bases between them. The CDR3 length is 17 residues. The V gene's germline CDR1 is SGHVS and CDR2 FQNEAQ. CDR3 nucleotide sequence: TGTGCCAGCAGCTTATTCGGCGTCCGGGGGGATAATTCACCCCTCCACTTT. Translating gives CASSLFGVRGDNSPLHF.

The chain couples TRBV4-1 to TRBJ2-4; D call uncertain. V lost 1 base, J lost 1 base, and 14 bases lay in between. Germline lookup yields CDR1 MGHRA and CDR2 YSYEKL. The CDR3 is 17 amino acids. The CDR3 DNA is TGCGCCAGCAGCCAAGTCGGTGCCAACCTGGCCAAAAACATTCAGTACTTC. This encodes CASSQVGANLAKNIQYF.

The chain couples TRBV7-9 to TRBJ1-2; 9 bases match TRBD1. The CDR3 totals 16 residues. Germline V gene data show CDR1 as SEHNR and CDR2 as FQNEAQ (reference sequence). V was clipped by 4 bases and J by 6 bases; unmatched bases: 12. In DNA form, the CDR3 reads TGTGCCAGCAGCTCTCGTGGGGAACAGGGGGCCCATGGCTACACCTTC. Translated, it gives CASSSRGEQGAHGYTF.

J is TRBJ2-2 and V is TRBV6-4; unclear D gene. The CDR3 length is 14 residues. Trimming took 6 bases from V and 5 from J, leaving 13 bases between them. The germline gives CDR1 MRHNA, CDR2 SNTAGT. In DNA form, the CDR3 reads TGTGCCAGCAGGTTAGAGATCCCAACCGGGGAGCTGTTTTTT. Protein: CASRLEIPTGELFF.

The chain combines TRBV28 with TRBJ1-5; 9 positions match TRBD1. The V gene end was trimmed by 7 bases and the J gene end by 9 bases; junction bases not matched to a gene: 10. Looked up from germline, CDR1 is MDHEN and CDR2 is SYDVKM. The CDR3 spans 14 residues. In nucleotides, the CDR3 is TGTGCCAGCACTTCTGGGACAGGGCTTTCGCCCCAGCATTTT. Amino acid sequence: CASTSGTGLSPQHF.

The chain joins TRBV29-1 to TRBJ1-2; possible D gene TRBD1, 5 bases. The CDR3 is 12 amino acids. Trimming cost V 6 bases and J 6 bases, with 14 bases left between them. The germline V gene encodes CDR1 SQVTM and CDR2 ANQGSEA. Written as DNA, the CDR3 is TGCAGCGTCGCTGGGCAGGGCAATGGCTACACCTTC. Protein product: CSVAGQGNGYTF. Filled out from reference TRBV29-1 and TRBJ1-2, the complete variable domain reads SAVISQKPSRDICQRGTSLTIQCQVDSQVTMMFWYRQQPGQSLTLIATANQGSEATYESGFVIDKFPISRPNLTFSTLTVSNMSPEDSSIYLCSVAGQGNGYTFGSGTRLTVV.

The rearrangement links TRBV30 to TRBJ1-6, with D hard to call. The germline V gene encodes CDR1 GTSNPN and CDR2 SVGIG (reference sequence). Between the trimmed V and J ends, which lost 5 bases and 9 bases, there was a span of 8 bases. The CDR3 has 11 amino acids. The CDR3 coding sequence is TGTGCCTGGGGAGTTAGTTCACCCCTCCACTTT. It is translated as CAWGVSSPLHF.